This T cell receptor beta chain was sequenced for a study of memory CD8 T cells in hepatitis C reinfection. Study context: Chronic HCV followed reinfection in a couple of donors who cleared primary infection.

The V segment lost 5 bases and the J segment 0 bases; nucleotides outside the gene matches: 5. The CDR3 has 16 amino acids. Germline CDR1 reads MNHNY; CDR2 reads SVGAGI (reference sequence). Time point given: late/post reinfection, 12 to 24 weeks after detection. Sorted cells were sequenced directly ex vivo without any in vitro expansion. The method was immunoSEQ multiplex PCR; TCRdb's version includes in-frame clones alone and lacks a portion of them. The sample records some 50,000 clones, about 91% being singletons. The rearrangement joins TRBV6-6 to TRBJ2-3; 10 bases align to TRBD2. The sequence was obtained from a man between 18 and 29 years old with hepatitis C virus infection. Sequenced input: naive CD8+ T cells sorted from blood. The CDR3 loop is CASSPEGLASTDTQYF. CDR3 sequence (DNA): TGTGCCAGCAGTCCGGAGGGACTAGCGAGCACAGATACGCAGTATTTT.